This TCR beta chain came from a study of monozygotic twins with inflammatory bowel disease (dated by TCRdb to 2018 to 2020). Looking at the study overall: A total of some 28 monozygotic twin pairs were included in the full study, comprising nine German pairs (four IBD-concordant, five IBD-discordant) and 19 IBD-discordant Danish pairs. The search for disease-associated traits relied mainly on comparing IBD patients with their genetically identical healthy co-twins within discordant pairs. Each individual had, on average, about 151 000 unique TCRalpha sequences and 181 000 unique TCRbeta sequences available for analysis. The paper as a whole reports these results and caveats: No difference in repertoire similarity was observed between concordant and discordant twins, possibly owing to limited statistical power. Distinction between different T cell subtypes could not be achieved in the analysis. The results gave no support for a single strong signal or clonotype linked to IBD. IBD patients had lower TCRbeta repertoire diversity, measured by the inverse Simpson index, than their healthy co-twins. IBD patients shared fewer clonotypes with other individuals than healthy twins did, most markedly in patients showing signs of disease activity. Because patients received different immunosuppressive treatments, the repertoires may have picked up extra background noise and variability between individuals.

Libraries were made using 5' RACE. Preparation of each TCR library used 3,000 to 4,000 ng of total RNA. cDNA was synthesized with SMARTScribe reverse transcriptase in eight separate reactions per sample. Unique molecular identifiers containing a 6-nucleotide sample barcode were introduced through template switching during cDNA synthesis. TCRalpha and TCRbeta cDNA was amplified by two nested PCRs of about 15 and 9 cycles, with bead purification after each PCR. Before amplification, the cDNA was treated with uracil DNA-glycosylase and purified using the QIAquick PCR purification kit. In the second PCR, Illumina TruSeq-compatible adapters and sample-specific barcodes were added. TapeStation and Qubit were used to check library quality and concentration, and 5 to 6 ng of each library went into the pool. The pooled libraries were sequenced with 2 x 100 bp reads and custom sequencing primers on an Illumina HiSeq2500 single-index Rapid Run. Under the source paper's analysis protocol: PCR and sequencing errors were corrected by UMI-based consensus assembly using MiGEC version 1.2.6. MiXCR version 2.1.1 was used for V(D)J alignment, clonotype assembly and CDR3 extraction. To normalise gene usage, clonotype sharing and MAIT/NKT TCR abundance, the top 1000, 10 000 and 20 000 clonotypes in each sample were analysed. Diversity was computed as the inverse Simpson index with the vegan R package after downsampling to 27 000 UMIs. Paired Mann-Whitney U tests were applied to discordant twin pairs, and Benjamini-Hochberg correction was used for multiple testing. With the reads reprocessed by TCRdb, a single entry stands for each CDR3 protein sequence and no DNA is reported. Clone size and V and J calls follow TCRdb, not the original study. This sample's table contains around 200,000 distinct CDR3 sequences. In total, the top ten clones hold around 1.5% of the sample.

The germline V gene provides CDR1 MNHEY and CDR2 SVGAGI. The CDR3, from cysteine to phenylalanine, totals 16 residues. No DNA accompanies this entry. With respect to this clonotype: Its antigen remains unidentified.

From each donor, an approximately 2.5 ml peripheral blood sample was drawn into PAXgene tubes and stored at -80 degrees C. Without any T cell sorting, total RNA was extracted from whole blood using the PAXgene blood miRNA kit on an automated QIAcube. Peripheral blood from monozygotic twin pairs concordant or discordant for inflammatory bowel disease was subjected to deep TCRalpha and TCRbeta repertoire profiling with unique molecular barcoding. Smoking habits were recorded for all twin pairs, and individuals were classified as current, former or never smokers. This TCR was recovered from a human donor with ulcerative colitis or Crohn's disease, or a healthy co-twin of an affected twin (not recorded which). Sequencing was done on a sample of blood. The rearranged chain carries TRBV6-5 and TRBJ1-3; as DNA is missing, the TRBD1 call by TCRdb cannot be tested. The CDR3 reads as follows: CASSYSKQGKGNTIYF.